This T cell receptor (beta chain) derives from a study of identical twins' blood T cells. Whole-study results and caveats: Twins reportedly had markedly more similar V usage than unrelated donors, even among out-of-frame TCRbeta clonotypes.

TCR cDNA libraries came from RNA via a modified published protocol. TCRdb recomputed calls from the 5' RACE reads with MiXCR, one row per CDR3 protein. The sample lists roughly 380,000 distinct CDR3 sequences; approximately 30% were seen once. In regard to this clonotype: The target antigen is unknown.

CDR1 and CDR2 (germline): SNHLY, FYNNEI. The CDR3 is 13 amino acids. V was cut by 1 base and J by 2 bases, with 6 bases left in between. The chain recombines TRBV2 with TRBJ2-7; D is undetermined. The source of this sequence is a woman aged 18-49 years in good health. Sequenced input: PBMCs. The CDR3 DNA is TGTGCCAGCAGTGAAGGTCAGACCTACGAGCAGTACTTC. Translation gives CASSEGQTYEQYF.